This T cell receptor (beta chain) was retrieved from a study of T cell changes during pregnancy in multiple sclerosis. Germline CDR1 SNHLY, CDR2 FYNNEI. The CDR3 has 15 residues. V dropped 3 bases and J dropped 0; count of bases not matched to a gene: 3. Method: immunoSEQ multiplex PCR; TCRdb's copy keeps in-frame clones and lacks some. The sample gives 20,000 to 25,000 clones, over 80% of which show up once; approximately 14% is in the top ten. The sequence was obtained from a female donor in good health, enrolled as a control in a pregnancy study. The source was CD8+ T cells from peripheral blood mononuclear cells, collected in the first trimester of pregnancy. V gene TRBV2 combines with J gene TRBJ2-3, with 7 nucleotides matching TRBD1. The CDR3 protein is CASSEGTVSTDTQYF. CDR3 bases: TGTGCCAGCAGTGAGGGGACAGTTAGCACAGATACGCAGTATTTT.